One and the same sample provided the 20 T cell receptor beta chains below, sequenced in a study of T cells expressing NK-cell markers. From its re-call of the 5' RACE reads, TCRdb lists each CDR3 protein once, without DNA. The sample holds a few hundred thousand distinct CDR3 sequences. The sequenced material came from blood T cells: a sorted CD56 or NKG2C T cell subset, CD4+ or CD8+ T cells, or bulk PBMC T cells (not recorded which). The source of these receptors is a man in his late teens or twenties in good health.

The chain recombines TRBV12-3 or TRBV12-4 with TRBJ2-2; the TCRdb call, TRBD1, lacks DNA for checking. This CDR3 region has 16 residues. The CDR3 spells CASSLDRGSSTGELFF.

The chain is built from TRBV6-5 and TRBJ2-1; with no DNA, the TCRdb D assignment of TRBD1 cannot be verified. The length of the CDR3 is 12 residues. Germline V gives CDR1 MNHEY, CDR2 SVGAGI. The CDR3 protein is CASSYRQGGEFF.

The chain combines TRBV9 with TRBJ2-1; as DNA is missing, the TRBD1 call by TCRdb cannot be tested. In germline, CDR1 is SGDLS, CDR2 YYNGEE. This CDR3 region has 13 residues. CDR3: CASSSGGAGRQFF.

CDR3 region: CAWSSGFNSPLHF. This chain uses TRBV30 with TRBJ1-6; the TRBD1 assignment by TCRdb is unverifiable without DNA. Germline CDR1 is GTSNPN and CDR2 is SVGIG (reference sequence). CDR3 length: 13 amino acids.

CDR3: CASSYPPGTSGMSWQFF. The chain links TRBV6-2 or TRBV6-3 to TRBJ2-1; TCRdb selects TRBD2, and the lack of DNA leaves this call unchecked. Germline CDR1 reads MNHEY; CDR2 reads SVGEGT. There are 17 residues in the CDR3.

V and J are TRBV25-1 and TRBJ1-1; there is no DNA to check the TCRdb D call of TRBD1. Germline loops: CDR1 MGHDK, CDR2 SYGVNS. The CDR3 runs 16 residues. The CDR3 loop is CASSEWGIGMNTEAFF. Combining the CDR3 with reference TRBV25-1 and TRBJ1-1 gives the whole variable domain EADIYQTPRYLVIGTGKKITLECSQTMGHDKMYWYQQDPGMELHLIHYSYGVNSTEKGDLSSESTVSRIRTEHFPLTLESARPSHTSQYLCASSEWGIGMNTEAFFGQGTRLTVV.

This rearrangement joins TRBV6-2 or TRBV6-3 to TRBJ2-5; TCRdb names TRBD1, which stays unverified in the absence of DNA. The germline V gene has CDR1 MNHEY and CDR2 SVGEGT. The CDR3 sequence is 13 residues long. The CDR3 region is CASRRTGGETQYF.

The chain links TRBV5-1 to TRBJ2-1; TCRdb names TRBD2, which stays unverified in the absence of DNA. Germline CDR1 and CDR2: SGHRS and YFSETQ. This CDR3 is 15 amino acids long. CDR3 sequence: CASSLVGEVTHEQFF.

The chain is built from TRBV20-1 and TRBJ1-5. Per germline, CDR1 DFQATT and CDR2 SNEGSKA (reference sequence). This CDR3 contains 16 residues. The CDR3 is CSARQPRTDRGQPQHF.

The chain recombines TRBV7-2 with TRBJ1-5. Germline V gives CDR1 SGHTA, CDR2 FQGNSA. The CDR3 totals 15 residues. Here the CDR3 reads CASSLTVWGNQPQHF.

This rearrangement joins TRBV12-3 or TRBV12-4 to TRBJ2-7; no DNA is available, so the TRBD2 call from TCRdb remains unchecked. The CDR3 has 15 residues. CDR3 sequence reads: CASSFMGEVGHEQYF.

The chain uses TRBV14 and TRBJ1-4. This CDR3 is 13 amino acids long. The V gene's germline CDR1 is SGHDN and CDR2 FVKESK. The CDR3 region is CASSQDRRIKLFF.

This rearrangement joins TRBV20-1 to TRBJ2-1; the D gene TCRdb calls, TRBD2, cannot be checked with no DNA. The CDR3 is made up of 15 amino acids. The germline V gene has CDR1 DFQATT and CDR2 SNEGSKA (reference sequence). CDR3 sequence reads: CSAILGLDPYNEQFF.

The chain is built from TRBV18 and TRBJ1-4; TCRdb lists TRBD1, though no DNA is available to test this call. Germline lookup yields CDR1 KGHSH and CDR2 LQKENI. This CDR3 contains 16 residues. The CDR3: CASSTSTGALDEKLFF.

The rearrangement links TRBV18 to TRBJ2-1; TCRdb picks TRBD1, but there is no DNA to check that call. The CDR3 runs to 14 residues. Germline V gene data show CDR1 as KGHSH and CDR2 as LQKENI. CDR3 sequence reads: CASSPPPGPNEQFF.

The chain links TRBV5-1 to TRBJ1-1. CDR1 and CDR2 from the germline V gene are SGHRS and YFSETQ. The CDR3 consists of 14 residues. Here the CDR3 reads CASSPVGGGTEAFF.

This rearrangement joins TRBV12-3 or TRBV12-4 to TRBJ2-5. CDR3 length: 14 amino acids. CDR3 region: CASSEPGVQETQYF.

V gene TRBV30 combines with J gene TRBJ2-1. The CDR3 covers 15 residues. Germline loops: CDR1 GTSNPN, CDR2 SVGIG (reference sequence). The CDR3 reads CAWSMAFDSYNEQFF.

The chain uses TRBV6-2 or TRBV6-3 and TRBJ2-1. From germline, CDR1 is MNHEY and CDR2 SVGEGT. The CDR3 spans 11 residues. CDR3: CASRYLYEQFF.

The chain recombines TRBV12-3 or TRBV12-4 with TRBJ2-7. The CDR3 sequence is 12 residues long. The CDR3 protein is CASSFVFYEQYF.